This T cell receptor (beta chain) was obtained from a study of blood T cell repertoires in COVID-19 (TCRdb year 2020). Study-level background: Samples from collaborators originated in the United States, Italy and Spain and spanned both the acute and convalescent phases of COVID-19. The prospective study material was composed of cDNA or gDNA derived from T cells, B-cell-depleted T cells, or PBMCs. Subjects who had been exposed to COVID-19, were actively infected with it, or had recovered from it provided the deeply sampled blood TCRbeta repertoires that made up the dataset. The repertoires were released in a freely available public database meant as a resource for research on the immune response to SARS-CoV-2. Samples were obtained from the ongoing ImmuneRACE study (first 160 participants) and from about 1,300 subjects provided by 6 global collaborators. Sample metadata almost always included a de-identified subject ID, COVID-19 status, age in years and sex. Where HLA class I and class II types were available, the types were taken from metadata supplied by the sample provider, not from assay-based typing.

Between the V and J ends, shortened by 8 bases and 5 bases respectively, the junction contains 18 bases. The germline V gene gives CDR1 as SNHLY and CDR2 as FYNNEI. CDR3 length: 14 amino acids, cysteine to phenylalanine. The DNA shown is the 42-base CDR3, in frame from base 1. Beyond this particular receptor, the publication reports: How much clinical and demographic metadata was included differed by source and by participant, and the metadata was provided uncurated.

To note about this clone: It has no known antigen specificity. Base qualities are not provided; no much larger clone lies one nucleotide away.

The immunoSEQ Assay, a bias-controlled multiplex PCR, was used to amplify TCRbeta CDR3 regions from genomic DNA. Per the authors' processing: Nucleated cell counts per sample were estimated from amplification of reference gene primers within the assay. To quantify the absolute abundance of each unique TCRbeta CDR3 rearrangement, sequence reads were collapsed and filtered. For each sample, productive Simpson clonality was calculated as the square root of Simpson's diversity index across productive rearrangements. This is the immuneACCESS table as TCRdb keeps it, with only in-frame sequences that have V and J called. A part of the clones is gone; compared with another copy, unresolved V genes explain less than half, and the rest is unexplained. The D gene and trimming were derived from the DNA, and the V and J assignments and clone size from that table. This sample lists about 83,000 clones; more than 85% were detected once. The top ten clonotypes cover approximately 8.1% of the sample.

The collaborating institutions used their own protocols to collect whole blood in K2EDTA tubes. For TCRbeta analysis, collaborators shipped samples in one of three forms: frozen whole blood, isolated PBMCs, or DNA extracted from either of those sample types. The source is an older man with active or convalescent COVID-19. Material: peripheral blood. The rearrangement combines TRBV2 with TRBJ1-2; perhaps TRBD1 is the D gene, with 5 bases matching. The CDR3 protein sequence reads: CASGNRDGGYGYTF. The DNA reads TGTGCCAGCGGAAACCGGGACGGGGGATATGGCTACACCTTC.